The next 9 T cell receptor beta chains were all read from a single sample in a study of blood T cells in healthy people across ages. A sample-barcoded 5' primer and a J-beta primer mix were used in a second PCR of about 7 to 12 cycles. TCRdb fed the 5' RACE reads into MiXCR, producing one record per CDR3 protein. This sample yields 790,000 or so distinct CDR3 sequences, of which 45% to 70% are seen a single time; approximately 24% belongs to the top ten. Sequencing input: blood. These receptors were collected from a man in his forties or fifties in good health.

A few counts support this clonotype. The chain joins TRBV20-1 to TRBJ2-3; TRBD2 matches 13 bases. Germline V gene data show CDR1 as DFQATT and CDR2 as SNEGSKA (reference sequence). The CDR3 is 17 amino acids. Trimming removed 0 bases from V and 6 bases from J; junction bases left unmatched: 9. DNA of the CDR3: TGCAGTGCTAGAGATAATGGACTAGCGGGAGTTGGGGATACGCAGTATTTT. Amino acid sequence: CSARDNGLAGVGDTQYF.

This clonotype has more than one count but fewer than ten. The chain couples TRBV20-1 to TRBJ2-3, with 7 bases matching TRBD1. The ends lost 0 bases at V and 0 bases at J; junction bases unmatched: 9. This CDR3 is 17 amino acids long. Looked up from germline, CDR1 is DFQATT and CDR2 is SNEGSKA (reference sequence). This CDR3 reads CSARDRARGPSTDTQYF. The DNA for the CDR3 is TGCAGTGCTAGAGATCGAGCGAGGGGGCCCAGCACAGATACGCAGTATTTT.

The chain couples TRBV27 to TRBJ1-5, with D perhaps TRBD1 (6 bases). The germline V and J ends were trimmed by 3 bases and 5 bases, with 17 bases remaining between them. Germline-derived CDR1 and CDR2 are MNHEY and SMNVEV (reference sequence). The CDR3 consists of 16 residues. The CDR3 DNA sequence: TGTGCCAGCAGTTTCTATCAGGGGAGAGTAGATCAGCCCCAGCATTTT. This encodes CASSFYQGRVDQPQHF.

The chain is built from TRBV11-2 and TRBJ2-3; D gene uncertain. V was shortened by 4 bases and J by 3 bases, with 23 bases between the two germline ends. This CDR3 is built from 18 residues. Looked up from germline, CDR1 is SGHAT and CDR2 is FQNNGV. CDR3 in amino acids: CASSSYSRLPIDTDTQYF. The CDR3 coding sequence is TGTGCCAGCAGCTCTTACAGCAGACTCCCGATCGATACAGATACGCAGTATTTT. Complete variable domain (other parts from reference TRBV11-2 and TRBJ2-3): EAGVAQSPRYKIIEKRQSVAFWCNPISGHATLYWYQQILGQGPKLLIQFQNNGVVDDSQLPKDRFSAERLKGVDSTLKIQPAKLEDSAVYLCASSSYSRLPIDTDTQYFGPGTRLTVL.

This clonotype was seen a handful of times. The CDR3 loop reads CASSQEPSGDTYEQYF. CDR3 in DNA: TGCGCCAGCAGCCAAGAGCCTAGCGGGGACACCTACGAGCAGTACTTC. The chain is built from TRBV4-1 and TRBJ2-7; 9 bases fit TRBD2. Germline-derived CDR1 and CDR2 are MGHRA and YSYEKL. CDR3 length: 16 amino acids. With 0 bases clipped from V and 2 bases from J, the junction kept 5 bases outside the gene matches.

CDR3 protein: CASSEEVDSGANVLTF. Written as DNA, the CDR3 is TGTGCCAGCAGTGAAGAGGTCGACTCTGGGGCCAACGTCCTGACTTTC. V gene TRBV2 combines with J gene TRBJ2-6; no reliable D call. Germline V gives CDR1 SNHLY, CDR2 FYNNEI. The CDR3 is made up of 16 amino acids. The V gene lost 1 base and the J gene lost 0 bases, with 7 bases spanning the gap.

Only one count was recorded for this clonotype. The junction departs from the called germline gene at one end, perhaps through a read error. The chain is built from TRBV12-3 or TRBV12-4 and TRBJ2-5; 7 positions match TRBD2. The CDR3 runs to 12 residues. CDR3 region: CANSNGGETQYF. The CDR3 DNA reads TGTGCCAACAGTAACGGGGGGGAGACCCAGTACTTC.

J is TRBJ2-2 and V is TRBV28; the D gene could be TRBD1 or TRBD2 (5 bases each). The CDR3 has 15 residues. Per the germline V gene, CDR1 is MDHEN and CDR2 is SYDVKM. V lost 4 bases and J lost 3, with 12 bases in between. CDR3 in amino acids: CASSYQGGYTGELFF. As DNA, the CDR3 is TGTGCCAGCAGTTATCAGGGCGGGTACACCGGGGAGCTGTTTTTT. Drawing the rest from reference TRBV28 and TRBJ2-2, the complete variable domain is DVKVTQSSRYLVKRTGEKVFLECVQDMDHENMFWYRQDPGLGLRLIYFSYDVKMKEKGDIPEGYSVSREKKERFSLILESASTNQTSMYLCASSYQGGYTGELFFGEGSRLTVL.

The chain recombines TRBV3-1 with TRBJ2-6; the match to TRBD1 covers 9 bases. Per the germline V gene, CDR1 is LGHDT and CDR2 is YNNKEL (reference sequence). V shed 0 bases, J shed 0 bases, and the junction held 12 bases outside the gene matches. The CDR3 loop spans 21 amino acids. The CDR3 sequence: CASSQEVALTGGVSGANVLTF. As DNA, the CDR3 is TGTGCCAGCAGCCAAGAAGTTGCGCTGACAGGGGGAGTCTCTGGGGCCAACGTCCTGACTTTC.